This T cell receptor (beta chain) originates from a study of cytomegalovirus exposure and HLA in healthy donors. Worth noting for this clone: The antigen is not known.

The PCR ran on 60 Vbeta and 13 Jbeta primers. Here immunoSEQ multiplex PCR was the method, and the copy in TCRdb shows in-frame clones only, minus some. Of 100,000 to 150,000 clones detected, under 90% appear once; the ten largest clones hold roughly 3.7%. Study observations and caveats: Usually a TCR sequence was rare, but some public TCRs were found in many donors.

Germline V gene lookup returns CDR1 SGHDN and CDR2 FVKESK. V lost 1 base, J lost 5 bases, and 4 bases stayed unmatched. This CDR3 comprises 14 residues. The sequence was collected from a woman aged 40 to 49 in good health and CMV-seropositive. Sequenced: PBMCs. The chain recombines TRBV14 with TRBJ1-1; TRBD1 aligns across 7 bases. The CDR3 sequence is CASSQVTGRTEAFF. The CDR3 DNA reads as TGTGCCAGCAGCCAAGTGACAGGGAGGACTGAAGCTTTCTTT.